This T cell receptor beta chain was profiled in a study of response to subunit inactivated influenza vaccine. TCRdb ran MiXCR on the RT-PCR reads and lists one entry per CDR3 protein. In the table there are 500,000 to 550,000 distinct CDR3 sequences, less than 7.5% of which are singletons. This TCR was sampled from a man between 50 and 75 years old who received an inactivated influenza vaccine. Material: PBMCs from blood, obtained approximately 25 months after vaccination.

CDR3 in DNA: TGTGCCAGCAGCCAACCCGGGACAACTTACTTC. It is translated as CASSQPGTTYF. The chain joins TRBV4-2 to TRBJ2-7, with TRBD1 as a possible D gene (6 bases). Deletions cut 2 bases from V and 13 bases from J, with 12 bases between. CDR1 and CDR2 from the germline V gene are LGHNA and YNFKEQ. This CDR3 has 11 residues.